The 2 T cell receptor beta chains listed next were all sequenced from one sample in a study of cytomegalovirus exposure and HLA in healthy donors. Profiling relied on immunoSEQ multiplex PCR, and the TCRdb table lists in-frame clones only, not all of them. The sample records about 110,000 clones, around nine tenths being singletons. Sequences were obtained from PBMCs. Every receptor here comes from a woman aged 25-40 years in good health and CMV-seropositive.

This chain uses TRBV7-9 with TRBJ2-4; weak D call: TRBD2 (6 bases). V was clipped by 5 bases and J by 9 bases, with 14 bases between them. The CDR3 is made up of 13 amino acids. Per germline, CDR1 SEHNR and CDR2 FQNEAQ (reference sequence). The CDR3 sequence: CASSQGTLSIQYF. In DNA form, the CDR3 reads TGTGCCAGCAGCCAAGGGACTCTGAGCATTCAGTACTTC.

This chain uses TRBV29-1 with TRBJ2-4, with 11 bases that match TRBD2. J was trimmed by 6 bases and V by 4 bases; bases with no gene match: 11. Germline CDR1 and CDR2: SQVTM and ANQGSEA. CDR3 length: 16 residues. CDR3 loop: CSVVSIAGTSGNIQYF. The CDR3 DNA reads TGCAGCGTTGTAAGCATAGCGGGGACTAGCGGAAACATTCAGTACTTC. Supplemented by reference TRBV29-1 and TRBJ2-4, the full variable domain reads SAVISQKPSRDICQRGTSLTIQCQVDSQVTMMFWYRQQPGQSLTLIATANQGSEATYESGFVIDKFPISRPNLTFSTLTVSNMSPEDSSIYLCSVVSIAGTSGNIQYFGAGTRLSVL.